This T cell receptor (beta chain) was sequenced in a study of human T cells and chemical hapten exposure. General study findings and limits: Controls had significantly fewer large CDR3 similarity clusters than were formed by expanded TCRs.

The time point was: patch test 3, about 24 weeks after DPC sensitization. Treatment here: therapeutic diphenylcyclopropenone sensitization with weekly scalp DPC. This clonotype was counted a few times. Antigen specificity is unknown. The study used a library that attached unique molecular identifiers to individual cDNA molecules. TCRdb processed the RACE reads anew with MiXCR; each CDR3 protein has one entry. The sample has approximately 160,000 distinct CDR3 sequences; around a quarter are singletons. Trimming took off 3 bases at V and 0 bases at J, with 2 bases between the two ends. The CDR3 is 12 residues long. Germline V gives CDR1 KGHSH, CDR2 LQKENI.

The sequenced sample was whole blood, obtained in connection with sensitization to the hapten diphenylcyclopropenone (DPC). This chain connects TRBV18 to TRBJ2-5; D gene uncertain. The clonotype comes from a woman between 18 and 29 years old with alopecia areata. Some clones in this sample may be carry-over from other donors' samples. CDR3 sequence: CASSPYQETQYF. CDR3 in DNA: TGTGCCAGCTCACCGTACCAAGAGACCCAGTACTTC.